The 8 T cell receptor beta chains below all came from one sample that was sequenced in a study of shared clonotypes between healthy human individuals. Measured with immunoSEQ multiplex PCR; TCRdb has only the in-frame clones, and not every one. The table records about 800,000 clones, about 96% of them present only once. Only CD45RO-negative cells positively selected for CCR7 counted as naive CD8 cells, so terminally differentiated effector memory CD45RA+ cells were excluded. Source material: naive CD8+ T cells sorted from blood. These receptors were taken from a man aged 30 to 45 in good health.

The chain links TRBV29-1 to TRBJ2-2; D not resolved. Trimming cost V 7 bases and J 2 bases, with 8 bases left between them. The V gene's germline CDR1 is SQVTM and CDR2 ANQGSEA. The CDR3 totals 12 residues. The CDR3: CSALHNTGELFF. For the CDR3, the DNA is TGCAGCGCTCTACACAACACCGGGGAGCTGTTTTTT.

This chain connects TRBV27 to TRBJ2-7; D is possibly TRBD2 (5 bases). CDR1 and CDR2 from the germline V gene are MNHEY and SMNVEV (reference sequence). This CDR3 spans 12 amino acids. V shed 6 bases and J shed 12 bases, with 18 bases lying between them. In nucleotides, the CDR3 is TGTGCCAGCAGCCTTGGGTACGGGATGAGGTACTTC. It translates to CASSLGYGMRYF.

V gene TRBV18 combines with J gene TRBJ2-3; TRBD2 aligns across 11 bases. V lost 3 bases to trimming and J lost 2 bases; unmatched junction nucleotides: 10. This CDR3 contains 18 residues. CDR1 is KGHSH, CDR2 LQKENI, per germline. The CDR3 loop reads CASSPGATSGSDTDTQYF. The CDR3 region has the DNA TGTGCCAGCTCACCGGGCGCCACTAGCGGGAGCGACACAGATACGCAGTATTTT.

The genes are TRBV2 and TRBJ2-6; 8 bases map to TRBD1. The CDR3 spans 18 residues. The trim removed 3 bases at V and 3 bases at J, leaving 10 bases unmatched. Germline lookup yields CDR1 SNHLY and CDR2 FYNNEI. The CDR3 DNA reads TGTGCCAGCAGTGATTCAGGGGGCGCATCATATGGGGCCAACGTCCTGACTTTC. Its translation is CASSDSGGASYGANVLTF.

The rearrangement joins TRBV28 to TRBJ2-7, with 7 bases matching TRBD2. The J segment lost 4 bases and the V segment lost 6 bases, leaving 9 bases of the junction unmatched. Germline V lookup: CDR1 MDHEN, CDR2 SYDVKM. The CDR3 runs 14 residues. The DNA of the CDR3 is TGTGCCAGCAGGCCGGGAGGAAACCCATACGAGCAGTACTTC. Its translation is CASRPGGNPYEQYF.

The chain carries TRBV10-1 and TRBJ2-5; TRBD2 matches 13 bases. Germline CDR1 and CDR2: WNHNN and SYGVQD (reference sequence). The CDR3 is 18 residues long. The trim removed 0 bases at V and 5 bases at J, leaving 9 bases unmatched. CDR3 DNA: TGCGCCAGCAGTGAGTCGGCCGGACTAGCGGGAGTAGGGGAGACCCAGTACTTC. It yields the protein CASSESAGLAGVGETQYF.

CDR3 amino acids: CASSGPGTTYEQYF. The CDR3 nucleotides are TGTGCCAGCAGCGGACCGGGGACTACCTACGAGCAGTACTTC. The rearrangement joins TRBV9 to TRBJ2-7; 7 bases line up with TRBD2. The V and J ends lost 3 bases and 2 bases, in that order; junction bases with no gene match: 5. The CDR3 length is 14 residues. Per germline, CDR1 SGDLS and CDR2 YYNGEE.

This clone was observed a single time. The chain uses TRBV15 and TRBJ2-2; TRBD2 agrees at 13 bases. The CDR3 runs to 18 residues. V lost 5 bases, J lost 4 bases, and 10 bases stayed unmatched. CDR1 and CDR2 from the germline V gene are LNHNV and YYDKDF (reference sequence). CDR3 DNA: TGTGCCACCAGCGGACTAGCGGGAGTTTGGGTAGGCACCGGGGAGCTGTTTTTT. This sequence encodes CATSGLAGVWVGTGELFF.